Described below is a single T cell receptor (beta chain) sequence and its context. One end of the junction is discordant with germline, which a read error may explain. This CDR3 is 14 amino acids long. Per the germline V gene, CDR1 is SGHVS and CDR2 is FQNEAQ. This record belongs to a study of T cells in Graves' hyperthyroidism and ophthalmopathy. Study background: Blood from the periphery was taken at initial diagnosis, before any treatment.

Inclusion characteristics of ophthalmopathy patients comprised a Clinical Activity Score of at least 3, a NOSPECS grade of at least 4, and duration under 3 months. Together with thyroid ultrasound, orbital computed tomography, serum thyroxine and TRAb, clinical symptoms were used for diagnoses. The PBMCs had their origin in roughly 10 ml of fresh peripheral blood. There were TCR beta CDR3 regions amplified from RNA transcripts. TCR CDR3 underwent first-round RT-PCR with the HTBI primer set. TCRdb recomputed calls from the multiplex PCR reads with MiXCR, one row per CDR3 protein. There are fewer than 550,000 distinct CDR3 sequences in the sample; roughly a quarter occur only once, and approximately 10% lies in the top ten.

The chain links TRBV7-8 to TRBJ1-1, with TRBD1 as a possible D gene (5 bases). This clonotype was obtained from a young woman with Graves' ophthalmopathy. The material sequenced was blood. The CDR3 sequence: CASSPYSPGTEACF. In DNA, the CDR3 is TGTGCCAGCAGCCCCTACAGCCCGGGGACTGAAGCTTGCTTT.